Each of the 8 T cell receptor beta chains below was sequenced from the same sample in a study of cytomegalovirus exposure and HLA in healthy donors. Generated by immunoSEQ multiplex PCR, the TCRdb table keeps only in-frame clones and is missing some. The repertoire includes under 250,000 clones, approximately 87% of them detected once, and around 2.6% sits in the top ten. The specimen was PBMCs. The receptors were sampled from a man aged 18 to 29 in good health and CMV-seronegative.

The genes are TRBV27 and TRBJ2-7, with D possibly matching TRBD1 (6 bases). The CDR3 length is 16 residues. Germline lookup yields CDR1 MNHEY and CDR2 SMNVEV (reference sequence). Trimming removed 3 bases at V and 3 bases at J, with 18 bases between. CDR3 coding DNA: TGTGCCAGCAGTTTTGGGACACCCAACCACCTCTACGAGCAGTACTTC. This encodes CASSFGTPNHLYEQYF.

The CDR3 spells CASSKVPRNYGYTF. The DNA for the CDR3 is TGTGCCAGCAGCAAAGTTCCCAGGAACTATGGCTACACCTTC. This chain uses TRBV21-1 with TRBJ1-2; the D segment call TRBD1 is taken from the table without a DNA check. TRBV21-1 is a pseudogene. The CDR3 is made up of 14 amino acids.

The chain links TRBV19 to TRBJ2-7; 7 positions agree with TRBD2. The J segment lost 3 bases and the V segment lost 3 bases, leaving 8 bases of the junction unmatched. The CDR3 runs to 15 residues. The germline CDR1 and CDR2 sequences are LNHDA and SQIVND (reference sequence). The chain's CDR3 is CASSIVGGVLYEQYF. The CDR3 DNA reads TGTGCCAGTAGTATCGTGGGAGGGGTACTCTACGAGCAGTACTTC.

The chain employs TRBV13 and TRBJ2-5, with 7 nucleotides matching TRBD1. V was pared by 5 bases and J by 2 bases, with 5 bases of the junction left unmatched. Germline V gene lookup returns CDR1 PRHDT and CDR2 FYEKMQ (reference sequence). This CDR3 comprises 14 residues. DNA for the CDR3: TGTGCCAGCAGCCTAAGGACAGGTCAAGAGACCCAGTACTTC. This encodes CASSLRTGQETQYF. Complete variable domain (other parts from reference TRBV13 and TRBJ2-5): AAGVIQSPRHLIKEKRETATLKCYPIPRHDTVYWYQQGPGQDPQFLISFYEKMQSDKGSIPDRFSAQQFSDYHSELNMSSLELGDSALYFCASSLRTGQETQYFGPGTRLLVL.

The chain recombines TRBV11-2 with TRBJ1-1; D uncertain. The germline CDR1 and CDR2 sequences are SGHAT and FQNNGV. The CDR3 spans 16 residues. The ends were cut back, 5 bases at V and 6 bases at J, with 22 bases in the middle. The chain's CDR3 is CASSHDRALLQAEAFF. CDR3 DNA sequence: TGTGCCAGCAGCCACGATCGAGCCCTACTGCAGGCTGAAGCTTTCTTT.

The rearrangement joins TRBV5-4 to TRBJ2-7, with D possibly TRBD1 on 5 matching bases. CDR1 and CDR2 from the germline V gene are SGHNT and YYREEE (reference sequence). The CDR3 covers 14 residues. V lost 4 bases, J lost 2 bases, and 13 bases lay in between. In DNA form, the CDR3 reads TGTGCCAGCAGCCCGGACACGAAAGCCTACGAGCAGTACTTC. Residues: CASSPDTKAYEQYF.

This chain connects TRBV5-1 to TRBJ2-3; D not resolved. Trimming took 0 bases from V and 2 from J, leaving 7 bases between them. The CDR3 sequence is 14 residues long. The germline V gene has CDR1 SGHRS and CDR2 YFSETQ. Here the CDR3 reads CASSLEQFTDTQYF. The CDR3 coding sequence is TGCGCCAGCAGCTTGGAACAGTTCACAGATACGCAGTATTTT.

CDR3 in amino acids: CACYLGGVSEETQYF. The CDR3 DNA sequence: TGTGCCTGCTACCTCGGGGGGGTCTCGGAAGAGACCCAGTACTTC. This chain connects TRBV30 to TRBJ2-5; TRBD2 agrees at 8 bases. Germline CDR1 and CDR2: GTSNPN and SVGIG (reference sequence). CDR3 size: 15 residues. The ends lost 6 bases at V and 3 bases at J; junction bases unmatched: 12.